This TCR beta chain came from a study of identical twins. MiXCR, applied by TCRdb to the 5' RACE reads, yields one record per CDR3 protein. The sample yields 1,800,000 or so distinct CDR3 sequences, around a third seen once. V gave up 2 bases and J gave up 11 bases, with 22 bases separating them. There are 15 residues in the CDR3. Germline assignment: CDR1 SGHRS and CDR2 YFSETQ. The TCR was taken from a newborn girl in good health. V is TRBV5-1 and J is TRBJ2-5; D not certain. Sequences were obtained from cord blood. As DNA, the CDR3 is TGCGCCAGCAGCTTCCCTCTGGGCGTTCACAATGAGCAGTACTTC. Amino acid sequence: CASSFPLGVHNEQYF.